The 24 T cell receptor beta chains in this list originate from one sample, sequenced in a study of blood T cell repertoires in COVID-19. Assay: immunoSEQ multiplex PCR; the TCRdb copy retains only in-frame clones and omits some. This table has 70,000 to 90,000 clones, roughly 83% appearing once. Sequenced: peripheral blood. All receptors come from a human donor in a cohort sampled during active COVID-19.

In DNA form, the CDR3 reads TGTGCCAGCAGCCTCACACAGAGCTCTGGAAACACCATATATTTT. It yields the protein CASSLTQSSGNTIYF. The chain carries TRBV6-5 and TRBJ1-3; D remains ambiguous. Germline CDR1 is MNHEY and CDR2 is SVGAGI. V gave up 6 bases and J gave up 0 bases, with 12 bases separating them. The CDR3 is 15 amino acids.

Comments on this clone: At the DNA level, this CDR3 is encoded by other sequences in the same sample as well. V and J are TRBV28 and TRBJ1-3; the D gene is possibly TRBD1 (6 bases). CDR3 length equals 14 residues. The germline gives CDR1 MDHEN, CDR2 SYDVKM. Trimming shortened V by 6 bases and J by 4 bases, and 13 bases separated the two germline ends. The CDR3 bases are TGTGCCAGCAGCCCCGGGGGGGGCGGAAACACCATATATTTT. Translated, it gives CASSPGGGGNTIYF.

A single count supports this clone. The V gene is TRBV11-3, the J gene TRBJ2-1, with a weak D call TRBD1 (5 bases). From germline, CDR1 is SGHNT and CDR2 YENEEA. The CDR3 has 17 amino acids. V lost 6 bases, J lost 0 bases, and 18 bases lay in between. The CDR3 spells CASSLLSGSGSYNEQFF. DNA for the CDR3: TGTGCCAGCAGTCTCCTTTCAGGGTCCGGCTCCTACAATGAGCAGTTCTTC. The variable domain in full, completed from reference TRBV11-3 and TRBJ2-1, reads EAGVVQSPRYKIIEKKQPVAFWCNPISGHNTLYWYLQNLGQGPELLIRYENEEAVDDSQLPKDRFSAERLKGVDSTLKIQPAELGDSAVYLCASSLLSGSGSYNEQFFGPGTRLTVL.

The chain carries TRBV28 and TRBJ2-3; the D gene is possibly TRBD2 (5 bases). V lost 2 bases, J lost 2 bases, and 14 bases lay in between. The CDR3 runs 16 residues. CDR1 and CDR2 from the germline V gene are MDHEN and SYDVKM. This chain's CDR3 is CASSLGLAASTDTQYF. The CDR3 DNA reads TGTGCCAGCAGTTTAGGGCTAGCAGCCTCCACAGATACGCAGTATTTT.

The rearrangement links TRBV15 to TRBJ2-1; 13 nucleotides align to TRBD2. The CDR3 loop spans 16 amino acids. Germline V gene lookup returns CDR1 LNHNV and CDR2 YYDKDF (reference sequence). Unmatched junction bases numbered 6, after V lost 1 base and J lost 9 bases. The DNA of the CDR3 is TGTGCCACCAGCAGAGGGCCGGGACTAGCGGGATCTGAGCAGTTCTTC. Protein: CATSRGPGLAGSEQFF.

This clone was detected only once. The V call is TRBV5-1, the J call TRBJ1-2; 9 bases agree with TRBD1. CDR1 SGHRS and CDR2 YFSETQ come from the germline V gene. CDR3 length: 18 residues. Trimming removed 4 bases from V and 2 bases from J; junction bases left unmatched: 15. The CDR3 here is CASSPTGTGYSLNYGYTF. In DNA form, the CDR3 reads TGCGCCAGCAGCCCCACCGGGACAGGGTACTCGCTAAACTATGGCTACACCTTC.

Only a few counts were recorded for this clone. The gene calls are TRBV28 and TRBJ1-2; tentative D call: TRBD1 (6 bases). CDR3 length equals 12 residues. The germline V and J ends were trimmed by 5 bases and 5 bases, with 9 bases remaining between them. Germline V lookup: CDR1 MDHEN, CDR2 SYDVKM. CDR3 nucleotides: TGTGCCAGCAGTGCCACAGGGTATGGCTACACCTTC. It translates to CASSATGYGYTF.

The gene calls are TRBV10-3 and TRBJ2-1; 10 bases fit TRBD1. Germline V lookup: CDR1 ENHRY, CDR2 SYGVKD. J gave up 7 bases and V 8 bases, and 8 bases lay outside the gene matches. This CDR3 comprises 14 residues. CDR3 nucleotide sequence: TGTGCCATCGGACCGGGACAGGGGAGTAATGAGCAGTTCTTC. Translated, it gives CAIGPGQGSNEQFF.

There are a few counts of this clone. The chain employs TRBV7-6 and TRBJ2-1; 8 bases line up with TRBD2. Trimming at V came to 3 bases and at J to 3 bases, leaving 10 bases not matched to a gene. CDR3 length: 17 amino acids. Germline loops: CDR1 SGHVS, CDR2 FNYEAQ. The CDR3 DNA is TGTGCCAGCAGCTTGGGGGGTGGACTAGCAGACTACAATGAGCAGTTCTTC. Translation gives CASSLGGGLADYNEQFF.

The rearrangement uses TRBV2 and TRBJ2-5, with 9 bases matching TRBD1. The CDR3 is made up of 16 amino acids. After removal of 2 bases from V and 5 bases from J, the junction contained 9 bases not matched to a gene. Germline CDR1 is SNHLY and CDR2 is FYNNEI. The CDR3 nucleotides are TGTGCCAGCAGTGAAATCCGGGACAGGGTTGGGGAGACCCAGTACTTC. Encoded protein: CASSEIRDRVGETQYF.

This rearrangement joins TRBV20-1 to TRBJ2-7; TRBD2 aligns across 11 bases. Germline V CDR1 and CDR2: DFQATT, SNEGSKA (reference sequence). This CDR3 region has 13 residues. The V segment lost 3 bases and the J segment 3 bases; nucleotides outside the gene matches: 1. The CDR3, as DNA: TGCAGTGCTAGTAGCGGGAGGGACTACGAGCAGTACTTC. Encoded protein: CSASSGRDYEQYF.

This chain connects TRBV7-8 to TRBJ1-4; TRBD1 matches 9 bases. V shed 0 bases, J shed 7 bases, and the junction held 3 bases outside the gene matches. CDR1 and CDR2 from the germline V gene are SGHVS and FQNEAQ. The CDR3 has 15 residues. CDR3 nucleotide sequence: TGTGCCAGCAGCTTAGCAGGACAGGGGAGTGAAAAACTGTTTTTT. Amino acids: CASSLAGQGSEKLFF. Full variable domain (outside the CDR3, taken from reference TRBV7-8 and TRBJ1-4): GAGVSQSPRYKVAKRGQDVALRCDPISGHVSLFWYQQALGQGPEFLTYFQNEAQLDKSGLPSDRFFAERPEGSVSTLKIQRTQQEDSAVYLCASSLAGQGSEKLFFGSGTQLSVL.

V usage is TRBV6-2 or TRBV6-3 and J usage is TRBJ2-3; no firm D call. The V end was cut by 6 bases, the J end by 0 bases, with 22 bases between. In germline, CDR1 is MNHEY, CDR2 SVGEGT. The CDR3 contains 18 residues. The DNA of the CDR3 is TGTGCCAGCAGCCCCGCACGAGGCTACCCCACTAGCACAGATACGCAGTATTTT. This encodes CASSPARGYPTSTDTQYF.

V usage is TRBV7-2 and J usage is TRBJ2-7; the match to TRBD2 covers 7 bases. V was clipped by 2 bases and J by 0 bases; unmatched bases: 4. The CDR3 loop spans 15 amino acids. Germline V gene sequence: CDR1 SGHTA, CDR2 FQGNSA. In DNA form, the CDR3 reads TGTGCCAGCAGCTTATTCGGGGGGATCTCCTACGAGCAGTACTTC. Its protein product is CASSLFGGISYEQYF.

V is TRBV7-2 and J is TRBJ2-7; 7 bases line up with TRBD1. Trimming at V came to 5 bases and at J to 4 bases, leaving 5 bases not matched to a gene. The germline gives CDR1 SGHTA, CDR2 FQGNSA. CDR3 size: 13 residues. CDR3 sequence reads: CASSPGQLYEQYF. CDR3 nucleotides: TGTGCCAGCAGCCCGGGACAGCTTTACGAGCAGTACTTC.

The chain joins TRBV12-3 or TRBV12-4 to TRBJ2-7, with 12 bases aligning to TRBD2. The ends lost 7 bases at V and 7 bases at J; junction bases unmatched: 5. The CDR3 extends over 13 amino acids. The CDR3 sequence: CASTTSGSGEQYF. CDR3 nucleotides: TGTGCCAGCACGACTAGCGGGAGTGGTGAGCAGTACTTC.

This chain uses TRBV11-3 with TRBJ2-2; tentative D call: TRBD1 (6 bases). This CDR3 contains 16 residues. CDR1 and CDR2 from the germline V gene are SGHNT and YENEEA. V was pared by 5 bases and J by 4 bases, with 17 bases between. The DNA of the CDR3 is TGTGCCAGCAGCCCAACTACAGGGCTCGGCACCGGGGAGCTGTTTTTT. Its translation: CASSPTTGLGTGELFF.

The rearrangement uses TRBV6-5 and TRBJ2-1; 8 bases are a match to TRBD1. The germline V gene encodes CDR1 MNHEY and CDR2 SVGAGI. V was clipped by 6 bases and J by 7 bases; unmatched bases: 5. The CDR3 is made up of 13 amino acids. In nucleotides, the CDR3 is TGTGCCAGCAGGGACAGGGCAAGGAATGAGCAGTTCTTC. Protein product: CASRDRARNEQFF.

The rearrangement links TRBV11-2 to TRBJ2-4, with 9 bases fitting TRBD2. Germline V gives CDR1 SGHAT, CDR2 FQNNGV. Losses at the gene ends were 4 bases for V and 5 bases for J; bases not matched to a gene: 12. The CDR3 covers 17 residues. The CDR3 region has the DNA TGTGCCAGCAGCTCCAGAACCGGGACTAGCATTCAAAACATTCAGTACTTC. Protein: CASSSRTGTSIQNIQYF.

The chain is built from TRBV7-9 and TRBJ2-5; 7 bases map to TRBD1. Germline CDR1 is SEHNR and CDR2 is FQNEAQ (reference sequence). The CDR3 spans 16 residues. The ends lost 4 bases at V and 5 bases at J; junction bases unmatched: 13. The CDR3 bases are TGTGCCAGCAGCTCACCCTCGTCCAGGGGGATGGAGACCCAGTACTTC. Amino acid sequence: CASSSPSSRGMETQYF.

V and J are TRBV7-6 and TRBJ2-1; 7 bases are shared with TRBD2. Per germline, CDR1 SGHVS and CDR2 FNYEAQ. V was pared by 5 bases and J by 1 base, with 17 bases of the junction left unmatched. The CDR3 totals 19 residues. The CDR3 protein is CASSPFAGVVRGSYNEQFF. The CDR3 nucleotides are TGTGCCAGCAGCCCGTTCGCGGGAGTAGTAAGGGGTTCCTACAATGAGCAGTTCTTC.

This clone was seen only a few times. The V call is TRBV19, the J call TRBJ2-7; perhaps TRBD2 as D (6 bases). Trimming pared 1 base from V and 4 bases from J, leaving 14 bases between. The CDR3 has 15 amino acids. Germline V gene sequence: CDR1 LNHDA, CDR2 SQIVND (reference sequence). The CDR3 loop is CASSIVEAGRYEQYF. The CDR3, as DNA: TGTGCCAGTAGTATAGTGGAGGCGGGGAGGTACGAGCAGTACTTC.

This clone was seen a single time. This rearrangement joins TRBV2 to TRBJ1-1, with D tentatively TRBD1 (5 bases). CDR3 length: 16 residues. Germline CDR1 is SNHLY and CDR2 is FYNNEI. V was clipped by 5 bases and J by 3 bases, with 19 bases between them. The CDR3 bases are TGTGCCAGCAGTCCGAACCCCGGGGGGTGGGACACTGAAGCTTTCTTT. Protein product: CASSPNPGGWDTEAFF. Complete variable domain (other parts from reference TRBV2 and TRBJ1-1): EPEVTQTPSHQVTQMGQEVILRCVPISNHLYFYWYRQILGQKVEFLVSFYNNEISEKSEIFDDQFSVERPDGSNFTLKIRSTKLEDSAMYFCASSPNPGGWDTEAFFGQGTRLTVV.

V is TRBV27 and J is TRBJ1-4; the D is unclear. Trimming removed 3 bases from V and 4 bases from J, with 9 bases in between. The CDR3 has 14 amino acids. Germline assignment: CDR1 MNHEY and CDR2 SMNVEV (reference sequence). The CDR3 bases are TGTGCCAGCAGTTTCGCGGGGAGTAATGAAAAACTGTTTTTT. Translation gives CASSFAGSNEKLFF.